The 27 T cell receptor beta chains below were found in one sample sequenced in a study of blood T cell repertoires in COVID-19. This table comes from immunoSEQ multiplex PCR, and its TCRdb copy is limited to in-frame clones, with some not included. The sample yields a few hundred thousand clones, about 90% seen once. The specimen sequenced was PBMCs or T cells enriched from blood (not recorded which). The receptors derive from a woman aged 25 to 39 who had recovered from COVID-19.

This clone occurred once. V is TRBV10-3 and J is TRBJ1-2; possibly TRBD1 for D (5 bases). Germline V gene lookup returns CDR1 ENHRY and CDR2 SYGVKD. There are 13 residues in the CDR3. V lost 2 bases and J 6 bases, leaving 10 bases between the germline ends. The CDR3 region is CAISEAGRNGYTF. In DNA form, the CDR3 reads TGTGCCATCAGTGAGGCAGGGCGGAATGGCTACACCTTC.

The chain joins TRBV4-1 to TRBJ2-7, with 12 bases fitting TRBD2. Trimming removed 1 base from V and 8 bases from J; junction bases left unmatched: 6. The CDR3 is 15 residues long. Germline V gene lookup returns CDR1 MGHRA and CDR2 YSYEKL. The CDR3 loop is CASSQALAGGLQQYF. The CDR3, as DNA: TGCGCCAGCAGCCAAGCACTAGCGGGAGGACTCCAGCAGTACTTC.

About this clone: A much larger clone lies one base from this, so it may be a read error. The rearrangement uses TRBV11-2 and TRBJ1-1; D is uncertain. Trimming removed 3 bases from V and 0 bases from J, with 5 bases in between. The V gene's germline CDR1 is SGHAT and CDR2 FQNNGV. This CDR3 comprises 13 residues. The CDR3 region is CASSFAVNTEAFF. The CDR3, as DNA: TGTGCCAGCAGCTTCGCAGTGAACACTGAAGCTTTCTTT.

The chain recombines TRBV4-1 with TRBJ1-1; D is perhaps TRBD1 (6 bases). Trimming removed 3 bases from V and 7 bases from J, with 15 bases in between. Germline CDR1 and CDR2: MGHRA and YSYEKL. The CDR3 runs to 14 residues. The CDR3 sequence is CASSQPRGGREAFF. The CDR3 DNA reads TGCGCCAGCAGCCAGCCCCGGGGGGGCCGTGAAGCTTTCTTT.

The rearrangement joins TRBV10-3 to TRBJ1-1, with 7 bases matching TRBD1. Germline V gene lookup returns CDR1 ENHRY and CDR2 SYGVKD. V was pared by 1 base and J by 4 bases, with 9 bases of the junction left unmatched. The CDR3 loop spans 16 amino acids. In DNA form, the CDR3 reads TGTGCCATCAGTGAGTTAACTACAGGGGTTGGCACTGAAGCTTTCTTT. Protein sequence: CAISELTTGVGTEAFF.

A word on this clone: One end of the junction does not line up with germline, which may come from a read error. This chain connects TRBV24-1 to TRBJ2-1; maybe TRBD2 (7 bases). The CDR3 totals 12 residues. Germline V lookup: CDR1 KGHDR, CDR2 SFDVKD. This chain's CDR3 is CAVGGLYNEQFF. Written as DNA, the CDR3 is TGCGCGGTCGGGGGGCTGTACAATGAGCAGTTCTTC.

This chain links TRBV5-1 with TRBJ1-1; D is ambiguous. V lost 0 bases and J 4 bases, leaving 13 bases between the germline ends. The CDR3 length is 15 residues. Per the germline V gene, CDR1 is SGHRS and CDR2 is YFSETQ. CDR3 loop: CASSLGFSGSTEAFF. The CDR3 DNA follows: TGCGCCAGCAGCTTGGGATTTTCCGGGAGCACTGAAGCTTTCTTT.

The rearrangement joins TRBV25-1 to TRBJ1-2; 9 positions match TRBD1. Germline V lookup: CDR1 MGHDK, CDR2 SYGVNS. With 5 bases clipped from V and 7 bases from J, the junction kept 8 bases outside the gene matches. The length of the CDR3 is 14 residues. The CDR3: CASSTRTGARGYTF. CDR3 bases: TGTGCCAGCAGTACCCGGACAGGGGCACGTGGCTACACCTTC.

The chain joins TRBV5-1 to TRBJ2-1; TRBD2 matches 7 bases. With V trimmed by 0 bases and J by 0 bases, 0 bases remained unmatched. From germline, CDR1 is SGHRS and CDR2 YFSETQ. The CDR3 contains 15 residues. Here the CDR3 DNA reads TGCGCCAGCAGCTTGGGGGACTACTCCTACAATGAGCAGTTCTTC. Its protein is CASSLGDYSYNEQFF.

This clone was observed once. V usage is TRBV9 and J usage is TRBJ2-7; D is uncertain. Per germline, CDR1 SGDLS and CDR2 YYNGEE. V shed 0 bases and J shed 0 bases, with 7 bases lying between them. The CDR3 has 14 amino acids. This CDR3 is CASSVGAVSYEQYF. The DNA for the CDR3 is TGTGCCAGCAGCGTAGGGGCAGTCTCCTACGAGCAGTACTTC.

The chain combines TRBV5-1 with TRBJ2-5; TRBD2 matches 10 bases. The CDR3 is made up of 16 amino acids. Germline assignment: CDR1 SGHRS and CDR2 YFSETQ. Trimming took 0 bases from V and 2 from J; bases not matched to a gene: 4. The CDR3 DNA sequence: TGCGCCAGCAGCTTGGAACAGCGGGGGGGACAAGAGACCCAGTACTTC. Protein: CASSLEQRGGQETQYF. The full variable domain, with the rest looked up from reference TRBV5-1 and TRBJ2-5, is KAGVTQTPRYLIKTRGQQVTLSCSPISGHRSVSWYQQTPGQGLQFLFEYFSETQRNKGNFPGRFSGRQFSNSRSEMNVSTLELGDSALYLCASSLEQRGGQETQYFGPGTRLLVL.

J is TRBJ2-7 and V is TRBV18; D is unresolved. CDR3 size: 15 residues. Trimming took off 4 bases at V and 0 bases at J, with 13 bases between the two ends. From germline, CDR1 is KGHSH and CDR2 LQKENI. CDR3 DNA: TGTGCCAGCTCACTCAGCGCAGCCAGCTCCTACGAGCAGTACTTC. It specifies CASSLSAASSYEQYF.

The V and J genes are TRBV5-4 and TRBJ1-2; 8 bases fit TRBD1. CDR1 and CDR2 from the germline V gene are SGHNT and YYREEE (reference sequence). The CDR3 has 14 residues. J gave up 4 bases and V 4 bases, and 6 bases lay outside the gene matches. CDR3 in DNA: TGTGCCAGCAGCCCGGGACAGGCCCCCTATGGCTACACCTTC. Residues: CASSPGQAPYGYTF.

This clone was counted only a few times. V and J are TRBV6-5 and TRBJ1-6; the D is unclear. Germline V gene sequence: CDR1 MNHEY, CDR2 SVGAGI. The CDR3 consists of 14 residues. V was trimmed by 5 bases and J by 8 bases, leaving 13 bases between them. For the CDR3, the DNA is TGTGCCAGCAGTAGGACCGGGGATGATTCACCCCTCCACTTT. Amino acids: CASSRTGDDSPLHF.

This clone occurred a few times. The chain joins TRBV5-6 to TRBJ2-2, with TRBD2 matching 8 bases. This CDR3 spans 17 amino acids. Germline CDR1 and CDR2: SGHDT and YYEEEE. Trimming removed 1 base from V and 0 bases from J; junction bases left unmatched: 5. The CDR3 loop reads CASSLYGTRANTGELFF. As DNA, the CDR3 is TGTGCCAGCAGCTTGTACGGGACTAGGGCGAACACCGGGGAGCTGTTTTTT.

This rearrangement joins TRBV7-2 to TRBJ2-1; 7 bases fit TRBD1. CDR1 and CDR2 from the germline V gene are SGHTA and FQGNSA. The V segment lost 5 bases and the J segment 9 bases; nucleotides outside the gene matches: 16. The CDR3 has 16 residues. CDR3 protein: CASSVDRVRGAAEQFF. CDR3 nucleotide sequence: TGTGCCAGCAGCGTTGACAGGGTTCGGGGTGCGGCTGAGCAGTTCTTC.

V and J are TRBV7-6 and TRBJ2-1; 8 nucleotides agree with TRBD1. In germline, CDR1 is SGHVS, CDR2 FNYEAQ. CDR3 size: 19 residues. The junction had 20 bases not matched to a gene; V was cut back by 5 bases and J by 5 bases. The CDR3 coding sequence is TGTGCCAGCAGCCCAAACGGACAGGGAAAGCTACAACCTAACAATGAGCAGTTCTTC. The encoded protein is CASSPNGQGKLQPNNEQFF.

The rearrangement links TRBV6-6 to TRBJ1-4, with D possibly TRBD1 on 6 matching bases. The germline gives CDR1 MNHNY, CDR2 SVGAGI (reference sequence). CDR3 size: 14 residues. CDR3 DNA: TGTGCAACCGGGGGGGCGTACATTAATGAAAAACTGTTTTTT. Translated, it gives CATGGAYINEKLFF.

J is TRBJ1-6 and V is TRBV5-1; maybe TRBD1 (6 bases). CDR1 is SGHRS and CDR2 is YFSETQ in the germline V gene. Between the trimmed V and J ends, which lost 0 bases and 2 bases, there was a span of 9 bases. This CDR3 comprises 16 residues. CDR3 in DNA: TGCGCCAGCAGCTTGGGCAGGGACACCTATAATTCACCCCTCCACTTT. Translated, it gives CASSLGRDTYNSPLHF.

V usage is TRBV10-2 and J usage is TRBJ1-5; 9 nucleotides match TRBD1. J was trimmed by 3 bases and V by 4 bases; bases with no gene match: 4. Germline V CDR1 and CDR2: WSHSY, SAAADI. This CDR3 has 15 amino acids. The CDR3 sequence: CASSATGGYNQPQHF. CDR3 bases: TGCGCCAGCAGTGCGACAGGGGGTTACAATCAGCCCCAGCATTTT.

The chain recombines TRBV15 with TRBJ2-1; TRBD2 might be the D (5 bases). CDR1 and CDR2 from the germline V gene are LNHNV and YYDKDF (reference sequence). The CDR3 is made up of 13 amino acids. V dropped 1 base and J dropped 9 bases, with 10 bases sitting between them. Written as DNA, the CDR3 is TGTGCCACCAGCAGAGTACGGGAAACTGAGCAGTTCTTC. This codes for CATSRVRETEQFF.

The V and J genes are TRBV2 and TRBJ1-5; 9 bases are shared with TRBD1. With V trimmed by 4 bases and J by 2 bases, 3 bases remained unmatched. There are 15 residues in the CDR3. The germline gives CDR1 SNHLY, CDR2 FYNNEI. The CDR3 DNA reads TGTGCCAGCAGTGGGGACAGGGTAGGCAATCAGCCCCAGCATTTT. Amino acid sequence: CASSGDRVGNQPQHF.

The chain recombines TRBV13 with TRBJ1-3, with 8 bases fitting TRBD1. Germline lookup yields CDR1 PRHDT and CDR2 FYEKMQ (reference sequence). Trimming removed 5 bases from V and 0 bases from J; junction bases left unmatched: 6. The CDR3 spans 16 residues. CDR3 sequence reads: CASSEDREDSGNTIYF. Written as DNA, the CDR3 is TGTGCCAGCAGCGAGGACAGGGAGGACTCTGGAAACACCATATATTTT.

This clone showed up just once. The chain employs TRBV11-2 and TRBJ1-1; D not certain. The CDR3 contains 13 residues. Trimming shortened V by 6 bases and J by 1 base, and 9 bases separated the two germline ends. Germline V gene lookup returns CDR1 SGHAT and CDR2 FQNNGV. CDR3 DNA sequence: TGTGCCAGCAGGACTGACGGGAACACTGAAGCTTTCTTT. This gives the protein CASRTDGNTEAFF.

The J gene is TRBJ2-7, the V gene TRBV5-1; 8 bases are a match to TRBD2. Germline V gives CDR1 SGHRS, CDR2 YFSETQ. J was trimmed by 2 bases and V by 2 bases; bases with no gene match: 3. The CDR3 has 14 residues. CDR3 coding DNA: TGCGCCAGCAGCTTCACTAGCGGAGCCTACGAGCAGTACTTC. Its protein is CASSFTSGAYEQYF.

The chain links TRBV25-1 to TRBJ1-2, with TRBD1 matching over 8 bases. Unmatched junction bases numbered 10, after V lost 5 bases and J lost 5 bases. CDR1 MGHDK and CDR2 SYGVNS come from the germline V gene. The CDR3 loop spans 15 amino acids. This CDR3 is CASSHRQGIGYGYTF. CDR3 sequence (DNA): TGTGCCAGCAGTCACCGACAGGGGATCGGGTATGGCTACACCTTC.

The chain has TRBV19 and TRBJ1-6; no clear D. Trimming removed 1 base from V and 7 bases from J, with 14 bases in between. The CDR3 sequence is 16 residues long. The germline gives CDR1 LNHDA, CDR2 SQIVND (reference sequence). CDR3 region: CASSIGTLEVNSPLHF. In DNA form, the CDR3 reads TGTGCCAGTAGTATAGGTACACTTGAGGTGAATTCACCCCTCCACTTT.